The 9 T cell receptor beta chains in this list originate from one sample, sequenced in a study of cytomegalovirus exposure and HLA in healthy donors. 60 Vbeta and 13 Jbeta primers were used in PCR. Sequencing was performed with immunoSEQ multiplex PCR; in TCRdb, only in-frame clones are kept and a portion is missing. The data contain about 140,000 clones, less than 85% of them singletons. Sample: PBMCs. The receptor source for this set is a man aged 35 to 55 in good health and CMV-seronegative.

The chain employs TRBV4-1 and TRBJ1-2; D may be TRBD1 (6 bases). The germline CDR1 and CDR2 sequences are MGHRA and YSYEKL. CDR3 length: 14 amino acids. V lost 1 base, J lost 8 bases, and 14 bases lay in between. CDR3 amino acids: CASSQGWGPEGYTF. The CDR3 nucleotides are TGCGCCAGCAGCCAAGGGTGGGGGCCGGAAGGCTACACCTTC.

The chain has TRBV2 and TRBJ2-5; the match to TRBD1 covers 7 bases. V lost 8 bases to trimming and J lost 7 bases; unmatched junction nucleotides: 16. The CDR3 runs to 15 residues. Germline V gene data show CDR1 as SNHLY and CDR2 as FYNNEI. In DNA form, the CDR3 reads TGTGCCAGCGACCCGACAGGGACCCTGGCGGGGACCCAGTACTTC. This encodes CASDPTGTLAGTQYF.

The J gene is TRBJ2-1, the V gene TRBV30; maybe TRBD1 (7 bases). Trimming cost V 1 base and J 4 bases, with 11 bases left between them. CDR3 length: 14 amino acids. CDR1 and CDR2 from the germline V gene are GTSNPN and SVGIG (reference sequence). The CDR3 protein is CAWSGRDSYNEQFF. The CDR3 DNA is TGTGCCTGGAGTGGGCGGGACAGTTACAATGAGCAGTTCTTC.

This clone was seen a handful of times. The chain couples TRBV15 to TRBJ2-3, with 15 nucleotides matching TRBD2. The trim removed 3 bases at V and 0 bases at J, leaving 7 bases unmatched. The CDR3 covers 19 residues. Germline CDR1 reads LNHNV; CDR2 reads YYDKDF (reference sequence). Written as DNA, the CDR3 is TGTGCCACCAGCAGGCTTGGACTAGCGGGAGGGTCTAGCACAGATACGCAGTATTTT. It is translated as CATSRLGLAGGSSTDTQYF.

The chain's CDR3 is CASSPQGPTEAFF. The CDR3, as DNA: TGTGCCAGCAGTCCACAGGGTCCCACTGAAGCTTTCTTT. V is TRBV6-5 and J is TRBJ1-1; possible D gene TRBD1, 6 bases. The CDR3 is 13 amino acids. Germline V gene sequence: CDR1 MNHEY, CDR2 SVGAGI. V lost 5 bases and J lost 4, with 11 bases in between.

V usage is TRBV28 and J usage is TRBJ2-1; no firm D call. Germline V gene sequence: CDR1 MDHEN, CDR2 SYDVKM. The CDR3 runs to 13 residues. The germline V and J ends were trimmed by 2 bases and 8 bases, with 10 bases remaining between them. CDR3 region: CASSLTAVYEQFF. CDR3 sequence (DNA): TGTGCCAGCAGTTTAACGGCGGTCTATGAGCAGTTCTTC.

This CDR3 is CASSLSPTSGGGNTGELFF. CDR3 nucleotides: TGCGCCAGCAGTCTCTCCCCCACTAGCGGGGGGGGGAACACCGGGGAGCTGTTTTTT. This sequence joins TRBV4-1 and TRBJ2-2; 13 bases map to TRBD2. V trimming: 6 bases; J trimming: 1 base; junction bases outside the gene matches: 11. The CDR3 is 19 amino acids. CDR1 is MGHRA and CDR2 is YSYEKL in the germline V gene.

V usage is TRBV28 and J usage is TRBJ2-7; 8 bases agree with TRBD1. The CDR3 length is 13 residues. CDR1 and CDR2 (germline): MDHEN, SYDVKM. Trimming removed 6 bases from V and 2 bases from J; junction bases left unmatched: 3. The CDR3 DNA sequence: TGTGCCAGCAGCCGGACAGGGACCTACGAGCAGTACTTC. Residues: CASSRTGTYEQYF.

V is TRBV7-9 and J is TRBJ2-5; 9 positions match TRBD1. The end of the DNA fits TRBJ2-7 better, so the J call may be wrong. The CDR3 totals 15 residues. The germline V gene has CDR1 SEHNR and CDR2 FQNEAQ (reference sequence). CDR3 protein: CASSIPGQGSHEQYF. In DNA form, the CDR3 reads TGTGCCAGCAGCATACCGGGACAGGGATCCCACGAGCAGTACTTC.